This entry lists 31 T cell receptor beta chains sequenced from one sample in a study of blood T cell repertoires in COVID-19. The data were produced by immunoSEQ multiplex PCR, yet TCRdb's version contains in-frame clones alone and is incomplete. The table includes over 150,000 clones, roughly 90% detected once. Sequencing was performed on peripheral blood. These receptors originate from a man aged 50 or older with acute or convalescent COVID-19.

The DNA of the CDR3 is TGTGCCAGCAGCTTGGCGGGCAGGCGGGTAGACACCATATATTTT. Encoded protein: CASSLAGRRVDTIYF. The chain employs TRBV5-6 and TRBJ1-3; D gene ambiguous. This CDR3 comprises 15 residues. Germline-derived CDR1 and CDR2 are SGHDT and YYEEEE. Between the trimmed V and J ends, which lost 0 bases and 8 bases, there was a span of 15 bases.

This chain joins TRBV9 and TRBJ1-6; D is possibly TRBD1 (5 bases). Germline values: CDR1 SGDLS, CDR2 YYNGEE. V lost 3 bases to trimming and J lost 9 bases, with 13 bases between them. This CDR3 contains 14 residues. The CDR3: CASSARDSGSPLHF. The CDR3 bases are TGTGCCAGCAGCGCTCGGGACTCGGGTTCACCCCTCCACTTT.

The chain combines TRBV19 with TRBJ1-2; TRBD1 matches at 7 bases. V shed 4 bases, J shed 2 bases, and the junction held 13 bases outside the gene matches. The germline V gene has CDR1 LNHDA and CDR2 SQIVND (reference sequence). The CDR3 is 17 residues long. The CDR3 protein is CASSSGTAYTQNYGYTF. The CDR3 nucleotides are TGTGCCAGTAGTAGCGGGACAGCCTATACCCAAAACTATGGCTACACCTTC. The full variable domain, with the rest looked up from reference TRBV19 and TRBJ1-2, is DGGITQSPKYLFRKEGQNVTLSCEQNLNHDAMYWYRQDPGQGLRLIYYSQIVNDFQKGDIAEGYSVSREKKESFPLTVTSAQKNPTAFYLCASSSGTAYTQNYGYTFGSGTRLTVV.

The chain joins TRBV9 to TRBJ1-3; 9 bases are a match to TRBD1. This CDR3 has 17 amino acids. V dropped 3 bases and J dropped 0; count of bases not matched to a gene: 7. The germline V gene encodes CDR1 SGDLS and CDR2 YYNGEE. The CDR3 reads CASSAWTGAASGNTIYF. CDR3 sequence (DNA): TGTGCCAGCAGCGCCTGGACAGGGGCGGCCTCTGGAAACACCATATATTTT.

This chain connects TRBV11-2 to TRBJ2-2, with D possibly being TRBD2 (5 bases). Between the trimmed V and J ends, which lost 0 bases and 6 bases, there was a span of 8 bases. The CDR3 length is 14 residues. Germline V lookup: CDR1 SGHAT, CDR2 FQNNGV. The CDR3 protein is CASSLERDAGELFF. The DNA for the CDR3 is TGTGCCAGCAGCTTAGAGAGGGATGCCGGGGAGCTGTTTTTT.

This sequence joins TRBV5-8 and TRBJ2-7; 7 bases match TRBD1. The V gene end was trimmed by 0 bases and the J gene end by 0 bases; junction bases not matched to a gene: 3. Germline loops: CDR1 SGHTS, CDR2 YDEGEE. The CDR3 length is 15 residues. DNA for the CDR3: TGTGCCAGCAGCTTGGGGGACAGCCTCTCCTACGAGCAGTACGTC. Translation: CASSLGDSLSYEQYV.

J is TRBJ1-4 and V is TRBV5-1, with TRBD1 matching 7 bases. Germline V CDR1 and CDR2: SGHRS, YFSETQ. This CDR3 is 16 amino acids long. V shed 5 bases and J 5 bases; nucleotides not matched to a gene: 12. Here the CDR3 DNA reads TGCGCCAGCAGACCACGGGGACAGCCGAGGAATGAAAAACTGTTTTTT. Translating gives CASRPRGQPRNEKLFF.

V is TRBV5-3 and J is TRBJ2-7, with 16 bases fitting TRBD2. TRBV5-3 is flagged as an ORF with uncertain function. Trimming cost V 4 bases and J 4 bases; bases outside gene matches: 14. The CDR3 spans 19 residues. CDR3 in DNA: TGTGCCAGAAGCCCTGGGACTAGCGGGAGGGCCGATAAAGAATACGAGCAGTACTTC. Amino acid sequence: CARSPGTSGRADKEYEQYF.

This chain connects TRBV6-1 to TRBJ1-2; no definite D call. Trimming shortened V by 1 base and J by 4 bases, and 7 bases separated the two germline ends. This CDR3 comprises 13 residues. In germline, CDR1 is MNHNS, CDR2 SASEGT. The CDR3 nucleotides are TGTGCCAGCAGTGAAGGCGGCAGCTATGGCTACACCTTC. As protein: CASSEGGSYGYTF.

This chain uses TRBV27 with TRBJ2-3; D perhaps matches TRBD1 (6 bases). The CDR3 covers 15 residues. Trimming shortened V by 5 bases and J by 5 bases, and 17 bases separated the two germline ends. Germline CDR1 reads MNHEY; CDR2 reads SMNVEV (reference sequence). This CDR3 is CASSPDTGLGDTQYF. As DNA, the CDR3 is TGTGCCAGCAGTCCAGATACAGGGCTCGGAGATACGCAGTATTTT.

Regarding this clone: Other DNA variants within this sample encode the same CDR3. The chain joins TRBV24-1 to TRBJ2-3; D unclear. V lost 4 bases, J lost 0 bases, and 7 bases lay in between. The CDR3 runs to 14 residues. In germline, CDR1 is KGHDR, CDR2 SFDVKD. CDR3 loop: CATSDATSTDTQYF. The CDR3 coding sequence is TGTGCCACCAGTGACGCCACTAGCACAGATACGCAGTATTTT.

This rearrangement joins TRBV7-2 to TRBJ1-6, with D possibly being TRBD1 (5 bases). CDR1 and CDR2 from the germline V gene are SGHTA and FQGNSA. The V gene lost 7 bases and the J gene lost 7 bases, with 11 bases spanning the gap. The CDR3 length is 13 residues. The CDR3 region is CASTIDRNSPLHF. CDR3 coding DNA: TGTGCCAGCACCATAGACAGAAATTCACCCCTCCACTTT.

The chain carries TRBV4-2 and TRBJ1-1; TRBD1 matches 9 bases. Germline values: CDR1 LGHNA, CDR2 YNFKEQ. V shed 4 bases and J 0 bases; nucleotides not matched to a gene: 9. The CDR3 totals 17 residues. The CDR3 nucleotides are TGTGCCAGCAGCCCCGGACAGGGGAGAGGTATGAACACTGAAGCTTTCTTT. Its translation is CASSPGQGRGMNTEAFF.

The chain couples TRBV7-3 to TRBJ2-7, with TRBD2 matching over 8 bases. The CDR3 covers 22 residues. V dropped 4 bases and J dropped 0; count of bases not matched to a gene: 26. Per the germline V gene, CDR1 is SGHTA and CDR2 is FQGTGA. The CDR3 sequence is CASSSEAGETGGPTPSSYEQYF. The CDR3 DNA reads as TGTGCCAGCAGCTCCGAGGCGGGGGAGACGGGAGGGCCTACACCGAGCTCCTACGAGCAGTACTTC.

Only one count was recorded for this clone. This chain connects TRBV9 to TRBJ1-2; 9 nucleotides agree with TRBD1. The CDR3 extends over 16 amino acids. V lost 3 bases and J lost 4; bases outside the gene matches: 10. Germline CDR1 is SGDLS and CDR2 is YYNGEE. This chain's CDR3 is CASSASGTGRIYGYTF. The CDR3 region has the DNA TGTGCCAGCAGCGCGTCCGGGACAGGGAGGATCTATGGCTACACCTTC.

The rearrangement uses TRBV15 and TRBJ2-1; 11 nucleotides line up with TRBD2. Per germline, CDR1 LNHNV and CDR2 YYDKDF (reference sequence). This CDR3 contains 15 residues. V lost 3 bases and J lost 6; bases outside the gene matches: 4. In nucleotides, the CDR3 is TGTGCCACCAGCAGGAAGACTAGCGGGGTCAATGAGCAGTTCTTC. As protein: CATSRKTSGVNEQFF.

The chain carries TRBV4-3 and TRBJ2-1; no firm D call. Trimming removed 0 bases from V and 3 bases from J, with 6 bases in between. From germline, CDR1 is LGHNA and CDR2 YSLEER. This CDR3 region has 14 residues. The chain's CDR3 is CASSQDTNYNEQFF. The CDR3 nucleotides read TGCGCCAGCAGCCAAGATACTAACTACAATGAGCAGTTCTTC.

This chain connects TRBV28 to TRBJ1-3; D not resolved. This CDR3 contains 14 residues. The germline CDR1 and CDR2 sequences are MDHEN and SYDVKM. Trimming removed 5 bases at V and 3 bases at J, with 11 bases between. The CDR3, as DNA: TGTGCCAGCAGTACGCCGACATTTGGAAACACCATATATTTT. It specifies CASSTPTFGNTIYF.

The chain carries TRBV15 and TRBJ2-2; 9 bases map to TRBD2. The CDR3 runs to 17 residues. Germline CDR1 LNHNV, CDR2 YYDKDF (reference sequence). V was clipped by 0 bases and J by 6 bases; unmatched bases: 8. The CDR3 here is CATSRDKLSGGAGELFF. CDR3 bases: TGTGCCACCAGCAGAGATAAACTTAGCGGGGGTGCCGGGGAGCTGTTTTTT.

The rearrangement links TRBV28 to TRBJ2-5, with 7 bases aligning to TRBD2. V shed 5 bases, J shed 8 bases, and the junction held 5 bases outside the gene matches. Germline V gene data show CDR1 as MDHEN and CDR2 as SYDVKM. This CDR3 spans 12 amino acids. As DNA, the CDR3 is TGTGCCAGCAGTCGGGACTATTTAACCCAGTACTTC. The encoded protein is CASSRDYLTQYF.

The chain couples TRBV4-1 to TRBJ2-7; 8 bases fit TRBD2. CDR1 and CDR2 from the germline V gene are MGHRA and YSYEKL. The CDR3 has 18 residues. Germline trimming cut 0 bases from V and 4 bases from J; bases unmatched to any gene: 14. CDR3 nucleotide sequence: TGCGCCAGCAGCCAAGAAGGGTCCAGCGGGAGTATCCCATACGAGCAGTACTTC. It codes for CASSQEGSSGSIPYEQYF.

This rearrangement joins TRBV7-8 to TRBJ1-2; the match to TRBD1 covers 10 bases. The CDR3 is 18 residues long. The ends lost 3 bases at V and 5 bases at J; junction bases unmatched: 15. From germline, CDR1 is SGHVS and CDR2 FQNEAQ. CDR3 nucleotide sequence: TGTGCCAGCAGCTTGGGGTCGGGGACAGGGGCCCAGACATATGGCTACACCTTC. As protein: CASSLGSGTGAQTYGYTF.

The chain joins TRBV28 to TRBJ1-4, with 10 positions matching TRBD1. Germline CDR1 reads MDHEN; CDR2 reads SYDVKM. The CDR3 totals 17 residues. V trimming: 4 bases; J trimming: 7 bases; junction bases outside the gene matches: 12. CDR3 residues: CASSSGTGATGGEKLFF. The CDR3 DNA reads as TGTGCCAGCAGTTCCGGGACAGGGGCTACGGGGGGTGAAAAACTGTTTTTT. The full variable domain, completed using reference TRBV28 and TRBJ1-4, is DVKVTQSSRYLVKRTGEKVFLECVQDMDHENMFWYRQDPGLGLRLIYFSYDVKMKEKGDIPEGYSVSREKKERFSLILESASTNQTSMYLCASSSGTGATGGEKLFFGSGTQLSVL.

In its sample, this clone was seen once. The chain uses TRBV6-1 and TRBJ2-3, with TRBD1 matching 7 bases. J lost 1 base, V lost 2 bases, and 3 bases had no gene match. Germline-derived CDR1 and CDR2 are MNHNS and SASEGT. The CDR3 extends over 15 amino acids. CDR3 coding DNA: TGTGCCAGCAGTGAACTTAGGGGGCGCACAGATACGCAGTATTTT. It encodes CASSELRGRTDTQYF.

The rearrangement links TRBV10-3 to TRBJ2-3; 10 positions agree with TRBD2. This CDR3 is 18 amino acids long. Germline values: CDR1 ENHRY, CDR2 SYGVKD. V was pared by 7 bases and J by 2 bases, with 15 bases of the junction left unmatched. The CDR3 loop is CAINQNGGSGGNTDTQYF. The CDR3 region has the DNA TGTGCCATCAATCAAAACGGGGGTAGCGGGGGGAACACAGATACGCAGTATTTT.

This chain connects TRBV18 to TRBJ2-7; TRBD1 matches at 9 bases. V lost 5 bases and J lost 3; bases outside the gene matches: 2. The CDR3 contains 13 residues. CDR1 is KGHSH, CDR2 LQKENI, per germline. The CDR3 region has the DNA TGTGCCAGCTCAGGGACAGGGAACTACGAGCAGTACGTC. This encodes CASSGTGNYEQYV.

The rearrangement joins TRBV28 to TRBJ1-5, with TRBD1 matching over 8 bases. Trimming at V came to 7 bases and at J to 3 bases, leaving 5 bases not matched to a gene. Germline values: CDR1 MDHEN, CDR2 SYDVKM. There are 14 residues in the CDR3. The CDR3 sequence: CASITGGHNQPQHF. In DNA form, the CDR3 reads TGTGCCAGCATAACAGGGGGGCACAATCAGCCCCAGCATTTT.

This clone came up a few times. The chain recombines TRBV7-9 with TRBJ1-6; a weak D match, TRBD1 (6 bases). Per the germline V gene, CDR1 is SEHNR and CDR2 is FQNEAQ (reference sequence). Trimming removed 2 bases from V and 10 bases from J, with 12 bases in between. CDR3 length: 14 residues. The CDR3 DNA follows: TGTGCCAGCAGCTTACAACCTGGGGGCTCACCCCTCCACTTT. Amino acid sequence: CASSLQPGGSPLHF.

To note about this clone: The junction departs from the called germline gene at one end, perhaps through a read error. The V gene is TRBV2, the J gene TRBJ1-1, with 7 bases matching TRBD1. Per the germline V gene, CDR1 is SNHLY and CDR2 is FYNNEI. The CDR3 is made up of 10 amino acids. The CDR3 region is CASLGQAPIF. The DNA for the CDR3 is TGTGCCAGCCTTGGACAGGCACCTATCTTT. Complete variable domain (other parts from reference TRBV2 and TRBJ1-1): EPEVTQTPSHQVTQMGQEVILRCVPISNHLYFYWYRQILGQKVEFLVSFYNNEISEKSEIFDDQFSVERPDGSNFTLKIRSTKLEDSAMYFCASLGQAPIFGQGTRLTVV.

This chain links TRBV6-5 with TRBJ2-1, with a possible D match to TRBD1 (7 bases). V was clipped by 6 bases and J by 5 bases, with 17 bases between them. This CDR3 contains 15 residues. Germline assignment: CDR1 MNHEY and CDR2 SVGAGI. The CDR3 here is CASRGGGVGNNEQFF. CDR3 bases: TGTGCCAGCAGAGGAGGGGGCGTGGGGAACAATGAGCAGTTCTTC.

The genes are TRBV3-1 (or the pseudogene TRBV3-2) and TRBJ1-5, with D unclear. CDR1 and CDR2 (germline): LGHDT, YNNKEL (reference sequence). This CDR3 region has 15 residues. With 0 bases removed from V and 0 bases from J, the gap between germline ends came to 6 bases. The CDR3 loop is CASSQESGSNQPQHF. The DNA of the CDR3 is TGTGCCAGCAGCCAAGAATCCGGTAGCAATCAGCCCCAGCATTTT.